This T cell receptor (beta chain) was identified during a study of control samples from healthy donors and cancer patients. Clones were sequenced by immunoSEQ multiplex PCR, and TCRdb holds only the in-frame ones, with some missing. The profile shows more than 80,000 clones, over 85% of them singletons. V lost 2 bases, J lost 0 bases, and 12 bases lay in between. Per the germline V gene, CDR1 is MGHDK and CDR2 is SYGVNS. The CDR3 runs to 16 residues. This sequence originates from a man between 18 and 29 years old in good health. The chain couples TRBV25-1 to TRBJ2-3; D is perhaps TRBD1 or TRBD2 (5 bases each). The sample comprised blood. The CDR3 is CASSEGLGASTDTQYF. CDR3 nucleotide sequence: TGTGCCAGCAGTGAAGGCCTCGGGGCTAGCACAGATACGCAGTATTTT. The entire variable domain, with the rest obtained from reference TRBV25-1 and TRBJ2-3, is as follows: EADIYQTPRYLVIGTGKKITLECSQTMGHDKMYWYQQDPGMELHLIHYSYGVNSTEKGDLSSESTVSRIRTEHFPLTLESARPSHTSQYLCASSEGLGASTDTQYFGPGTRLTVL.